This passage covers 18 T cell receptor beta chains from one sample sequenced in a study of T cell responses to AZD1222 COVID-19 vaccine. Generated by immunoSEQ multiplex PCR, the TCRdb table keeps only in-frame clones and is missing some. The table includes more than 100,000 clones, roughly 88% detected once. The sample here was peripheral blood, taken on day 0 of AZD1222 vaccination. The receptors were gathered from an adult in good health.

The gene calls are TRBV4-3 and TRBJ1-2; a possible D gene is TRBD1 (5 bases). This CDR3 has 14 residues. CDR1 LGHNA and CDR2 YSLEER come from the germline V gene. The V gene lost 5 bases and the J gene lost 6 bases, with 16 bases spanning the gap. CDR3 DNA sequence: TGCGCCAGCAGCTCCACGGTCGGAGGGGATGGCTACACCTTC. Protein sequence: CASSSTVGGDGYTF.

This clone appeared once. The rearrangement joins TRBV19 to TRBJ1-1; D gene ambiguous. CDR1 is LNHDA and CDR2 is SQIVND in the germline V gene (reference sequence). Trimming removed 1 base at V and 2 bases at J, with 14 bases between. The CDR3 extends over 16 amino acids. The chain's CDR3 is CASSIGGVAGNTEAFF. CDR3 nucleotide sequence: TGTGCCAGTAGTATAGGTGGCGTCGCGGGAAACACTGAAGCTTTCTTT.

The chain has TRBV7-2 and TRBJ2-1; 7 nucleotides agree with TRBD2. Germline values: CDR1 SGHTA, CDR2 FQGNSA. Germline trimming cut 1 base from V and 7 bases from J; bases unmatched to any gene: 7. CDR3 length: 15 residues. DNA of the CDR3: TGTGCCAGCAGCTTAGTCTGGCTAGCGGCGAATGAGCAGTTCTTC. Its protein is CASSLVWLAANEQFF. The variable domain in full, completed from reference TRBV7-2 and TRBJ2-1, reads GAGVSQSPSNKVTEKGKDVELRCDPISGHTALYWYRQSLGQGLEFLIYFQGNSAPDKSGLPSDRFSAERTGGSVSTLTIQRTQQEDSAVYLCASSLVWLAANEQFFGPGTRLTVL.

The V and J genes are TRBV19 and TRBJ2-1; D is possibly TRBD1 (5 bases). CDR3 length equals 15 residues. V was shortened by 2 bases and J by 5 bases, with 13 bases between the two germline ends. CDR1 is LNHDA, CDR2 SQIVND, per germline (reference sequence). The CDR3 loop is CASSIQQVPNNEQFF. CDR3 bases: TGTGCCAGTAGTATACAACAGGTTCCGAACAATGAGCAGTTCTTC.

The chain employs TRBV10-3 and TRBJ2-5, with D uncertain. The CDR3 covers 15 residues. Trimming removed 0 bases from V and 1 base from J, with 9 bases in between. CDR1 ENHRY and CDR2 SYGVKD come from the germline V gene. Here the CDR3 DNA reads TGTGCCATCAGTGAGTCGTGGGAAGGCCAAGAGACCCAGTACTTC. Amino acids: CAISESWEGQETQYF.

The chain's CDR3 is CASSQDLPGTTFYSNQPQHF. CDR3 sequence (DNA): TGCGCCAGCAGCCAAGACTTACCAGGCACCACATTTTATAGCAATCAGCCCCAGCATTTT. The V call is TRBV4-1, the J call TRBJ1-5; D call uncertain. CDR1 is MGHRA and CDR2 is YSYEKL in the germline V gene. The CDR3 totals 20 residues. Trimming cost V 0 bases and J 0 bases, with 21 bases left between them.

V gene TRBV7-8 combines with J gene TRBJ1-2; TRBD1 agrees at 7 bases. The J segment lost 3 bases and the V segment lost 0 bases, leaving 7 bases of the junction unmatched. CDR1 and CDR2 (germline): SGHVS, FQNEAQ. The CDR3 covers 16 residues. Written as DNA, the CDR3 is TGTGCCAGCAGCTTAGCGTCCACAGGGGCCCACTATGGCTACACCTTC. This encodes CASSLASTGAHYGYTF.

The chain couples TRBV7-3 to TRBJ2-3; D is ambiguous. Germline V gene sequence: CDR1 SGHTA, CDR2 FQGTGA. V was shortened by 5 bases and J by 4 bases, with 10 bases between the two germline ends. The CDR3 spans 13 residues. The CDR3 loop reads CASSPVGPDTQYF. The CDR3 region has the DNA TGTGCCAGCAGCCCCGTGGGCCCAGATACGCAGTATTTT. Looking up the rest from reference TRBV7-3 and TRBJ2-3 gives the full variable domain: GAGVSQTPSNKVTEKGKYVELRCDPISGHTALYWYRQSLGQGPEFLIYFQGTGAADDSGLPNDRFFAVRPEGSVSTLKIQRTERGDSAVYLCASSPVGPDTQYFGPGTRLTVL.

The V call is TRBV4-3, the J call TRBJ1-1; D is unclear. CDR1 is LGHNA, CDR2 YSLEER, per germline. The CDR3 has 15 residues. The V end lost 1 base, the J end lost 4 bases, and 13 bases lay between the germline ends. The CDR3 loop is CASSQAAGEGTEAFF. CDR3 in DNA: TGCGCCAGCAGCCAAGCTGCCGGGGAGGGCACTGAAGCTTTCTTT.

V usage is TRBV15 and J usage is TRBJ2-7; 8 nucleotides match TRBD2. This CDR3 region has 14 residues. Per germline, CDR1 LNHNV and CDR2 YYDKDF (reference sequence). V was pared by 5 bases and J by 3 bases, with 6 bases of the junction left unmatched. The CDR3 DNA sequence: TGTGCCACCAGCCTCCTACGGGGGGGCTACGAGCAGTACTTC. Its translation is CATSLLRGGYEQYF. Full variable domain (remainder filled in from reference TRBV15 and TRBJ2-7): DAMVIQNPRYQVTQFGKPVTLSCSQTLNHNVMYWYQQKSSQAPKLLFHYYDKDFNNEADTPDNFQSRRPNTSFCFLDIRSPGLGDTAMYLCATSLLRGGYEQYFGPGTRLTVT.

The chain employs TRBV20-1 and TRBJ1-5; the D gene is possibly TRBD1 (6 bases). CDR3 length: 12 amino acids. V was clipped by 3 bases and J by 6 bases, with 9 bases between them. CDR1 DFQATT and CDR2 SNEGSKA come from the germline V gene (reference sequence). CDR3 protein: CSASGGGQPQHF. CDR3 in DNA: TGCAGTGCTAGTGGGGGCGGTCAGCCCCAGCATTTT.

V usage is TRBV6-5 and J usage is TRBJ2-7, with 9 bases identical to TRBD2. CDR1 is MNHEY and CDR2 is SVGAGI in the germline V gene. The CDR3 runs to 16 residues. V trimming: 2 bases; J trimming: 1 base; junction bases outside the gene matches: 6. The DNA of the CDR3 is TGTGCCAGCAGTTACCCCCAGAGCGGGGGGTCCTACGAGCAGTACTTC. Residues: CASSYPQSGGSYEQYF.

This chain joins TRBV24-1 and TRBJ2-1, with D unresolved. With 3 bases removed from V and 4 bases from J, the gap between germline ends came to 15 bases. The CDR3 has 16 residues. The germline CDR1 and CDR2 sequences are KGHDR and SFDVKD. The chain's CDR3 is CATSDVGTGSYNEQFF. CDR3 DNA: TGTGCCACCAGTGATGTGGGTACGGGCTCTTACAATGAGCAGTTCTTC.

The chain combines TRBV5-5 with TRBJ2-7; unclear D gene. Germline V CDR1 and CDR2: SGHKS, YYEKEE (reference sequence). CDR3 length: 12 amino acids. Trimming pared 4 bases from V and 0 bases from J, leaving 5 bases between. The CDR3 DNA reads TGTGCCAGCAGCCGGATCTCCTACGAGCAGTACTTC. Translation: CASSRISYEQYF.

The V call is TRBV19, the J call TRBJ2-5, with 12 nucleotides matching TRBD2. V trimming: 0 bases; J trimming: 5 bases; junction bases outside the gene matches: 7. CDR3 length: 17 residues. Germline V lookup: CDR1 LNHDA, CDR2 SQIVND (reference sequence). The chain's CDR3 is CASSIDWTSGIRETQYF. DNA for the CDR3: TGTGCCAGTAGTATAGATTGGACTAGCGGGATCCGGGAGACCCAGTACTTC.

The chain couples TRBV9 to TRBJ2-4; 7 positions agree with TRBD2. Germline V CDR1 and CDR2: SGDLS, YYNGEE. V trimming: 4 bases; J trimming: 7 bases; junction bases outside the gene matches: 2. The CDR3 runs 12 residues. Here the CDR3 reads CASSPGGNIQYF. The DNA of the CDR3 is TGTGCCAGCAGCCCCGGGGGGAACATTCAGTACTTC.

The chain employs TRBV11-2 and TRBJ1-3; unclear D gene. The CDR3 sequence is 16 residues long. The ends were cut back, 0 bases at V and 0 bases at J, with 9 bases in the middle. Germline assignment: CDR1 SGHAT and CDR2 FQNNGV. The CDR3 DNA sequence: TGTGCCAGCAGCTTAGATCTCCCAGGCTCTGGAAACACCATATATTTT. It specifies CASSLDLPGSGNTIYF.

The table lists this clone with a few counts. V is TRBV7-2 and J is TRBJ1-3; a possible D gene is TRBD1 (5 bases). The V gene lost 2 bases and the J gene lost 0 bases, with 17 bases spanning the gap. The CDR3 has 18 residues. Germline V lookup: CDR1 SGHTA, CDR2 FQGNSA. The CDR3 region has the DNA TGTGCCAGCAGCTTAAGCTTTTCGGGGGGATCCTCTGGAAACACCATATATTTT. Translated: CASSLSFSGGSSGNTIYF.